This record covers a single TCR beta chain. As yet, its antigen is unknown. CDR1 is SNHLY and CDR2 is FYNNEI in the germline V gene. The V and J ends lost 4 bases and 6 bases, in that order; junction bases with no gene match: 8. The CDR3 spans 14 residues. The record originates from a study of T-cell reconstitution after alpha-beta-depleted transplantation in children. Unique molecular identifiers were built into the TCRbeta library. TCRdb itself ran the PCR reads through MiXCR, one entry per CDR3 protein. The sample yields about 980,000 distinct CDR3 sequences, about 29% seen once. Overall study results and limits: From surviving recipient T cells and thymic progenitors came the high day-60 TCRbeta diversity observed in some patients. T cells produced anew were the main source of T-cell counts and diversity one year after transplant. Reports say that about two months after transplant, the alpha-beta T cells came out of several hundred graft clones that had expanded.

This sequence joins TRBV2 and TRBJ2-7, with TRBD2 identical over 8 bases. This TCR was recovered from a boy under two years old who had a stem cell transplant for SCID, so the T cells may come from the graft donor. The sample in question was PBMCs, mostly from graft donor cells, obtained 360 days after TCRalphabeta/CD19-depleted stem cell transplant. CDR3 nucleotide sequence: TGTGCCAGCAGTGGGGATAGCGGGGATGCCGAGCAGTACTTC. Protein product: CASSGDSGDAEQYF.